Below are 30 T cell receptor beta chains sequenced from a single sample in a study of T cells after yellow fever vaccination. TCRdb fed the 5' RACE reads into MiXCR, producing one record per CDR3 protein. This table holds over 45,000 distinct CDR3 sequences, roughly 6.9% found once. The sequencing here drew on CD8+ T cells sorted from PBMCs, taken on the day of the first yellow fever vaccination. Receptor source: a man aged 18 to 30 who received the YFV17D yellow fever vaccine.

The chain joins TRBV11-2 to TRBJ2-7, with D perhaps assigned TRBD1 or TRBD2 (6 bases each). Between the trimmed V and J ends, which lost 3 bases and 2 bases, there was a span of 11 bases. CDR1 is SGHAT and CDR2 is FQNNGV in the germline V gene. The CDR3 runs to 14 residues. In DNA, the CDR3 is TGTGCCAGCAGCTTGGGGGGCGCCGCCTACGAGCAGTACGTC. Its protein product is CASSLGGAAYEQYV.

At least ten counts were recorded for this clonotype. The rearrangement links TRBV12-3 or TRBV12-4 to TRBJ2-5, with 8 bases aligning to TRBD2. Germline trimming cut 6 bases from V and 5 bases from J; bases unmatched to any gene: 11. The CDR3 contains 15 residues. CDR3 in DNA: TGTGCCAGCAGGGGGAAGCGGGGGAGCTGGGAGACCCAGTACTTC. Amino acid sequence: CASRGKRGSWETQYF.

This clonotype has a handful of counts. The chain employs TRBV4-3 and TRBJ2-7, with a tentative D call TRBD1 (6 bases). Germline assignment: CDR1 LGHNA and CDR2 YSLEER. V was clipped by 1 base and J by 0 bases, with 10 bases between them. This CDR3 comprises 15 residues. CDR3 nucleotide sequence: TGCGCCAGCAGCCAAGCCGCAGGGGACTCCTACGAGCAGTACTTC. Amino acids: CASSQAAGDSYEQYF.

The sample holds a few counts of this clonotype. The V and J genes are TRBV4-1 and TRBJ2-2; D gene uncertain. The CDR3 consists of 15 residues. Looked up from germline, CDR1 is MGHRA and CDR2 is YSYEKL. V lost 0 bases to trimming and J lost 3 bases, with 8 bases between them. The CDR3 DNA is TGCGCCAGCAGCCAAGAGAACAGCTACACCGGGGAGCTGTTTTTT. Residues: CASSQENSYTGELFF.

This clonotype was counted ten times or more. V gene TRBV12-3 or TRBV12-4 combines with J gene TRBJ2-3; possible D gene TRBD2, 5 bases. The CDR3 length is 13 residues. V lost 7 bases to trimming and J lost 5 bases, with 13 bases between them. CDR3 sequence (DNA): TGTGCCAGCACCTACGGGGTGAGAGATACGCAGTATTTT. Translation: CASTYGVRDTQYF.

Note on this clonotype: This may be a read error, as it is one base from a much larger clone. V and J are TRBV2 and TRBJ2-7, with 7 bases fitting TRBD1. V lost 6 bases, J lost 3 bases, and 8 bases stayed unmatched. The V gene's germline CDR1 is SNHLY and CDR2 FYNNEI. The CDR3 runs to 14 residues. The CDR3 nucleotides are TGTGCCAGCAGCGCCGGGACAGCGATCTACGAGCAGTACTTC. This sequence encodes CASSAGTAIYEQYF.

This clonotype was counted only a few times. The CDR3 reads CASSQDPGQGQPQHF. The DNA of the CDR3 is TGCGCCAGCAGCCAAGATCCGGGTCAGGGTCAGCCCCAGCATTTT. The rearrangement uses TRBV4-1 and TRBJ1-5, with a possible D match to TRBD1 (5 bases). The CDR3 runs to 15 residues. Germline V gene lookup returns CDR1 MGHRA and CDR2 YSYEKL. Trimming removed 0 bases from V and 6 bases from J, with 12 bases in between.

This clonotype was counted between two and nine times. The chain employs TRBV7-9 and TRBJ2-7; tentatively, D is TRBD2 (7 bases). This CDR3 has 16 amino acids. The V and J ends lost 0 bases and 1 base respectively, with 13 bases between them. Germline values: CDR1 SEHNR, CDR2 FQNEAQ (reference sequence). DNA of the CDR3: TGTGCCAGCAGCTTAGCAGGGGGACTAACTTCCTACGAGCAGTACTTC. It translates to CASSLAGGLTSYEQYF.

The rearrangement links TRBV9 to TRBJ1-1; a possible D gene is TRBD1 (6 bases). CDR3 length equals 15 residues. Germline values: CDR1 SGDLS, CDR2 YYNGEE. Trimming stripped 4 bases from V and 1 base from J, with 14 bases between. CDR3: CASSRRQEQNTEAFF. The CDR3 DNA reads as TGTGCCAGCAGCAGAAGACAGGAACAGAACACTGAAGCTTTCTTT.

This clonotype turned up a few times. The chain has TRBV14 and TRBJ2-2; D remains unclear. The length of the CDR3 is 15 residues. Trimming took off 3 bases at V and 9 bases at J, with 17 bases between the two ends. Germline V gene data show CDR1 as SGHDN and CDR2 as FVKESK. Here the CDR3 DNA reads TGTGCCAGCAGCCAGCTACAGAAGCCCGGAAGGGAGCTGTTTTTT. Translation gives CASSQLQKPGRELFF.

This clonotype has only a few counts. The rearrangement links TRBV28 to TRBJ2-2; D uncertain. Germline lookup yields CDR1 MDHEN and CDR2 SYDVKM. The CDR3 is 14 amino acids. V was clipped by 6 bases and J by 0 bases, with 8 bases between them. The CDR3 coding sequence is TGTGCCAGCAGGCAGAACACGAACACCGGGGAGCTGTTTTTT. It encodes CASRQNTNTGELFF.

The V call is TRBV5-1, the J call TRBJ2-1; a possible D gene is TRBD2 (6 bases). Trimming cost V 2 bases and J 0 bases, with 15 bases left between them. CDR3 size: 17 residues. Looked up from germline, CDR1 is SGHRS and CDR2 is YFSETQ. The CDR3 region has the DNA TGCGCCAGCAGCTTTGCGCCGGGGGTCAGCTCCTACAATGAGCAGTTCTTC. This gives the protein CASSFAPGVSSYNEQFF.

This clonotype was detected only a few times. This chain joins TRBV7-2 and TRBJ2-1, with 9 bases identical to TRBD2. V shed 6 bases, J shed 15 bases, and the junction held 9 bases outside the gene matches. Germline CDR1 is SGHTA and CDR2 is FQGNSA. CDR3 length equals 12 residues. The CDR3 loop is CASRSPLAGTFF. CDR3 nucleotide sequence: TGTGCCAGCAGGTCTCCCCTAGCGGGGACGTTCTTC.

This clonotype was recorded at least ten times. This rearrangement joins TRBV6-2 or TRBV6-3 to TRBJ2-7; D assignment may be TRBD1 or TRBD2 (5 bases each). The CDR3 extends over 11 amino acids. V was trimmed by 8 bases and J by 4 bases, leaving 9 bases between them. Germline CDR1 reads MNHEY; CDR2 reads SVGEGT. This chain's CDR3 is CASSEGYEQYV. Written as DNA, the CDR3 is TGTGCCAGCTCAGAGGGGTACGAGCAGTACGTC.

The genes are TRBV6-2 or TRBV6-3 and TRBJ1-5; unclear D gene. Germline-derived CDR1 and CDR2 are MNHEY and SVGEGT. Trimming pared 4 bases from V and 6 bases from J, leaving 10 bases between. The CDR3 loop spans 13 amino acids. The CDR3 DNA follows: TGTGCCAGCAGTTCCGCTGATTTTCAGCCCCAGCATTTT. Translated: CASSSADFQPQHF.

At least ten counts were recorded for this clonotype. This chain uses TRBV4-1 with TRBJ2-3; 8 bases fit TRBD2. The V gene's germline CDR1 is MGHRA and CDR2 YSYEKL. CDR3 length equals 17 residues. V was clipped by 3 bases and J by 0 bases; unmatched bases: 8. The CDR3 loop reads CASSQGSGVPSTDTQYF. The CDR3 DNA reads TGCGCCAGCAGCCAGGGTAGCGGGGTTCCTAGCACAGATACGCAGTATTTT.

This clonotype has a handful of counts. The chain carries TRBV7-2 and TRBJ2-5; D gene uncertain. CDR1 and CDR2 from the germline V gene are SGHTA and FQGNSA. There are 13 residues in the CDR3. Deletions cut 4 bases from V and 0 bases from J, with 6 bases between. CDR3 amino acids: CASSSNYQETQYF. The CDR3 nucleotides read TGTGCCAGCAGCTCAAACTACCAAGAGACCCAGTACTTC. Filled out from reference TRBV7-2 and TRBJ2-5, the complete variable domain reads GAGVSQSPSNKVTEKGKDVELRCDPISGHTALYWYRQSLGQGLEFLIYFQGNSAPDKSGLPSDRFSAERTGGSVSTLTIQRTQQEDSAVYLCASSSNYQETQYFGPGTRLLVL.

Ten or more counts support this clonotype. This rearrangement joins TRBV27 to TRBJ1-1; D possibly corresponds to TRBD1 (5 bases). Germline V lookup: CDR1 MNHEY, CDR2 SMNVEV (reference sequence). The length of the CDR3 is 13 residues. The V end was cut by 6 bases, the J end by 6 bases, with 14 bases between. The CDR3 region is CASRAGGGPEAFF. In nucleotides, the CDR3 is TGTGCCAGCAGAGCGGGGGGAGGCCCTGAAGCTTTCTTT.

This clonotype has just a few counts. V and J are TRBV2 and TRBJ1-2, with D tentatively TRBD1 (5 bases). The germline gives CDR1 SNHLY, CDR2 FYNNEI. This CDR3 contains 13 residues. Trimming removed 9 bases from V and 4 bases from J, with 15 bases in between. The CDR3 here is CASGVRVIYGYTF. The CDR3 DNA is TGTGCCAGTGGGGTCAGGGTGATCTATGGCTACACCTTC.

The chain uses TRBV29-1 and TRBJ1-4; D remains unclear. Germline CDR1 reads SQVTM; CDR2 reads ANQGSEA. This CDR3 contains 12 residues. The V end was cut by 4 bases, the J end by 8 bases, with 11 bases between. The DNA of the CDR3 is TGCAGCGTTGTCGGCCCAGGCGAAAAACTGTTTTTT. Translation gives CSVVGPGEKLFF.

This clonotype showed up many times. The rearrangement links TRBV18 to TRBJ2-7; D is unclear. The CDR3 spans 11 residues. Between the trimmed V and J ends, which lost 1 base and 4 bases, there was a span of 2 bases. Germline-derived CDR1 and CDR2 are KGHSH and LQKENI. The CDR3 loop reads CASSPLYEQYF. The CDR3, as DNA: TGTGCCAGCTCACCACTTTACGAGCAGTACTTC.

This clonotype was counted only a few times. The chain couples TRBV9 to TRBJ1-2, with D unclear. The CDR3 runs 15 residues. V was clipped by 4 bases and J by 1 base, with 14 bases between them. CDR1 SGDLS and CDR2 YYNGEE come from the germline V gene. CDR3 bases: TGTGCCAGCAGCCCCTCGGGTACCGTTAACTATGGCTACACCTTC. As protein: CASSPSGTVNYGYTF.

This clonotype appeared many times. The CDR3 here is CSAENPGGSYNEQFF. Here the CDR3 DNA reads TGCAGCGCAGAGAACCCAGGGGGCTCCTACAATGAGCAGTTCTTC. The gene calls are TRBV29-1 and TRBJ2-1, with TRBD1 identical over 7 bases. CDR3 size: 15 residues. The germline V gene has CDR1 SQVTM and CDR2 ANQGSEA. Unmatched junction bases numbered 9, after V lost 7 bases and J lost 0 bases.

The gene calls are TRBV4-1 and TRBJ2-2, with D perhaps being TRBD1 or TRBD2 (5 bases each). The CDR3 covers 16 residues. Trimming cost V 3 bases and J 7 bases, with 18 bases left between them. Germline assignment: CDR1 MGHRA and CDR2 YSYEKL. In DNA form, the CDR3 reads TGCGCCAGCAGCCACCCGGGGCGGGTGACCCTCGGGGAGCTGTTTTTT. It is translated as CASSHPGRVTLGELFF.

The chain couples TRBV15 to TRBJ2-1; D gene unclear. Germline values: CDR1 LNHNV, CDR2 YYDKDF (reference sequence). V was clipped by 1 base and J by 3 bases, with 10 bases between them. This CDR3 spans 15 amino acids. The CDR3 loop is CATSRASIDYNEQFF. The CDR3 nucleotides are TGTGCCACCAGCAGAGCCTCGATAGACTACAATGAGCAGTTCTTC.

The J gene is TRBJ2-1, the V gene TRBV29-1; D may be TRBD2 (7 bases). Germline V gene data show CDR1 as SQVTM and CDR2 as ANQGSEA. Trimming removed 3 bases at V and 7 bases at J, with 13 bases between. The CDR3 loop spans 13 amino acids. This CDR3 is CSVEGGRYNEQFF. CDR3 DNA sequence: TGCAGCGTTGAGGGGGGGCGTTATAATGAGCAGTTCTTC.

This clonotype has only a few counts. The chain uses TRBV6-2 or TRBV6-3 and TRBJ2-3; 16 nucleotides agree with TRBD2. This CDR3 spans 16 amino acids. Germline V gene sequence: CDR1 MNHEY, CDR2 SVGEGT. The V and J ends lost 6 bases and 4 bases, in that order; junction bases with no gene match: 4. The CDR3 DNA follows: TGTGCCAGCAGCCTCGGGACTAGCGGGGGGGCAGATACGCAGTATTTT. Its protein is CASSLGTSGGADTQYF.

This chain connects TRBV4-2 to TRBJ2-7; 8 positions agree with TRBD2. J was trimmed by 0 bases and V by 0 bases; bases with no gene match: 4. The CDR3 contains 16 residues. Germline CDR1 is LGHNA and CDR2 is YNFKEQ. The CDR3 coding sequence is TGTGCCAGCAGCCAAGAGGGCAGCGGGGGCTCCTACGAGCAGTACTTC. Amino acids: CASSQEGSGGSYEQYF.

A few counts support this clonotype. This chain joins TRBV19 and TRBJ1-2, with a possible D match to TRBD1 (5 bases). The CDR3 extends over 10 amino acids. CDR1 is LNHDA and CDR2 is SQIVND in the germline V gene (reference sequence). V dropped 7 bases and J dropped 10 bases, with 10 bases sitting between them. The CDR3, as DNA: TGTGCCAGTAAAGGGGCGGTCTACACCTTC. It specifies CASKGAVYTF.

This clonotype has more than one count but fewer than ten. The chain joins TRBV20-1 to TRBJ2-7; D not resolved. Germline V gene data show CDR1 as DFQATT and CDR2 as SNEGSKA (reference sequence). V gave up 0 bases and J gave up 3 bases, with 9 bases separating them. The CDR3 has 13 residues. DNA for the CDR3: TGCAGTGCTAGAGATTTGTTAGACTACGAGCAGTACGTC. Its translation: CSARDLLDYEQYV.